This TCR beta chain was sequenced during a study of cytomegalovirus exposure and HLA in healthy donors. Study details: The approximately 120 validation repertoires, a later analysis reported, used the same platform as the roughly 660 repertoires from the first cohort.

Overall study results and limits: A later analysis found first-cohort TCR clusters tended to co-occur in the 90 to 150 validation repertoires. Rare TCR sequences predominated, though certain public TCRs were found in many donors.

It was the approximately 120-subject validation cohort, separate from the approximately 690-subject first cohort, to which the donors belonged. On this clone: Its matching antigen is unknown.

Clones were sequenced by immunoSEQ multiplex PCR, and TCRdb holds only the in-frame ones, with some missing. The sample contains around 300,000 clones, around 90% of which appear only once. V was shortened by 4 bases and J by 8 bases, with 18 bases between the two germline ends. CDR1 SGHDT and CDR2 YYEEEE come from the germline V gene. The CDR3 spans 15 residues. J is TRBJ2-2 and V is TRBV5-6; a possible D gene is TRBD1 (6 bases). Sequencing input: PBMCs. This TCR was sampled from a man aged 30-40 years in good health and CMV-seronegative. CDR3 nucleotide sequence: TGTGCCAGCAGCCCCCGTGCAGGGGCGCCGGGGGAGCTGTTTTTT. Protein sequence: CASSPRAGAPGELFF.